Following are 29 T cell receptor beta chains from one sample sequenced in a study of T cell repertoires in ileal Crohn's disease. Method: immunoSEQ multiplex PCR; TCRdb's copy keeps in-frame clones and lacks some. Of about 13,000 clones listed, roughly 78% are singletons. Time point defined: neoterminal ileum biopsy at postoperative endoscopy, about 6 months after surgery. Sequences were obtained from ileal tissue. Receptors originate from an adult with Crohn's disease.

The V gene is TRBV2, the J gene TRBJ2-1, with no clear D. V was pared by 4 bases and J by 7 bases, with 8 bases between. Per the germline V gene, CDR1 is SNHLY and CDR2 is FYNNEI. The CDR3 extends over 12 amino acids. The CDR3 protein is CASSGERNEQFF. CDR3 bases: TGTGCCAGCAGTGGCGAGAGGAATGAGCAGTTCTTC.

This clone was seen only a few times. The DNA of the CDR3 is TGTGCCAGCAGTGATCAGGGGGGAGGCTACAATGAGCAGTTCTTC. It is translated as CASSDQGGGYNEQFF. The gene calls are TRBV6-4 and TRBJ2-1, with D tentatively TRBD1 (7 bases). The CDR3 runs 15 residues. Germline loops: CDR1 MRHNA, CDR2 SNTAGT. Trimming left V 3 bases short and J 3 bases short, with 12 bases between.

V usage is TRBV5-1 and J usage is TRBJ1-1; D remains ambiguous. Germline V CDR1 and CDR2: SGHRS, YFSETQ. V lost 3 bases to trimming and J lost 11 bases, with 11 bases between them. The CDR3 has 11 amino acids. CDR3 sequence (DNA): TGCGCCAGCAGCTCCCTGGCGGGGGCTTTCTTT. It specifies CASSSLAGAFF. Full variable domain (remainder filled in from reference TRBV5-1 and TRBJ1-1): KAGVTQTPRYLIKTRGQQVTLSCSPISGHRSVSWYQQTPGQGLQFLFEYFSETQRNKGNFPGRFSGRQFSNSRSEMNVSTLELGDSALYLCASSSLAGAFFGQGTRLTVV.

The chain joins TRBV7-3 to TRBJ2-5; D not certain. V was clipped by 0 bases and J by 5 bases, with 7 bases between them. The CDR3 spans 13 residues. Germline V gene lookup returns CDR1 SGHTA and CDR2 FQGTGA. This CDR3 is CASSLTGFETQYF. The CDR3 nucleotides read TGTGCCAGCAGCTTAACCGGTTTCGAGACCCAGTACTTC. Full variable domain (missing parts from reference TRBV7-3 and TRBJ2-5): GAGVSQTPSNKVTEKGKYVELRCDPISGHTALYWYRQSLGQGPEFLIYFQGTGAADDSGLPNDRFFAVRPEGSVSTLKIQRTERGDSAVYLCASSLTGFETQYFGPGTRLLVL.

This clone was observed once. This chain links TRBV18 with TRBJ2-7, with no clear D. Germline V gives CDR1 KGHSH, CDR2 LQKENI. Trimming pared 3 bases from V and 4 bases from J, leaving 10 bases between. The CDR3 loop spans 13 amino acids. Here the CDR3 reads CASSPTYSYEQYF. The CDR3 nucleotides are TGTGCCAGCTCACCCACCTACAGTTACGAGCAGTACTTC. Combining the CDR3 with reference TRBV18 and TRBJ2-7 gives the whole variable domain NAGVMQNPRHLVRRRGQEARLRCSPMKGHSHVYWYRQLPEEGLKFMVYLQKENIIDESGMPKERFSAEFPKEGPSILRIQQVVRGDSAAYFCASSPTYSYEQYFGPGTRLTVT.

This chain joins TRBV7-2 and TRBJ2-7; D is uncertain. Germline V gives CDR1 SGHTA, CDR2 FQGNSA. This CDR3 has 13 residues. The V end was cut by 2 bases, the J end by 1 base, with 6 bases between. The CDR3 is CASSLSPSYEQYF. The CDR3 DNA reads as TGTGCCAGCAGCTTAAGCCCGTCCTACGAGCAGTACTTC.

The J gene is TRBJ2-7, the V gene TRBV6-4; 7 bases match TRBD1. CDR3 size: 13 residues. Germline V gene data show CDR1 as MRHNA and CDR2 as SNTAGT. Trimming at V came to 6 bases and at J to 5 bases, leaving 7 bases not matched to a gene. The CDR3 sequence is CASSANRGDEQYF. Written as DNA, the CDR3 is TGTGCCAGCAGCGCAAACAGGGGCGACGAGCAGTACTTC.

The chain joins TRBV6-6 to TRBJ1-1, with 9 bases identical to TRBD1. Per germline, CDR1 MNHNY and CDR2 SVGAGI (reference sequence). V lost 6 bases to trimming and J lost 5 bases; unmatched junction nucleotides: 7. This CDR3 comprises 14 residues. As DNA, the CDR3 is TGTGCCAGCAGCTGGACAGGGGCGGGTACTGAAGCTTTCTTT. It yields the protein CASSWTGAGTEAFF.

The CDR3, as DNA: TGTGCCAGCAGTGAATGGGGGGATATAAACACAGATACGCAGTATTTT. Translation: CASSEWGDINTDTQYF. This chain uses TRBV6-1 with TRBJ2-3; weak D call: TRBD2 (6 bases). The V gene's germline CDR1 is MNHNS and CDR2 SASEGT. The CDR3 spans 16 residues. V shed 2 bases and J shed 2 bases, with 14 bases lying between them.

This clone has just a few counts. The chain couples TRBV21-1 to TRBJ2-1; no check of the table's D call, TRBD2, against the DNA was made. TRBV21-1 is shown as a pseudogene. The length of the CDR3 is 17 residues. CDR3 DNA: TGTGCCAGCAGCAAAGCCGAAGCGGGAGAATCCTACAATGAGCAGTTCTTC. This gives the protein CASSKAEAGESYNEQFF.

V and J are TRBV11-2 and TRBJ1-1; perhaps TRBD1 as D (6 bases). Germline V gives CDR1 SGHAT, CDR2 FQNNGV. Trimming took 5 bases from V and 5 from J, leaving 15 bases between them. The CDR3 covers 14 residues. CDR3 region: CASSTQQGRTEAFF. The CDR3 coding sequence is TGTGCCAGCAGCACCCAACAGGGTCGAACTGAAGCTTTCTTT.

The chain combines TRBV9 with TRBJ2-1, with a possible D match to TRBD2 (5 bases). The CDR3 is made up of 15 amino acids. In germline, CDR1 is SGDLS, CDR2 YYNGEE. V was clipped by 3 bases and J by 0 bases, with 10 bases between them. CDR3 protein: CASSATGSSYNEQFF. The CDR3, as DNA: TGTGCCAGCAGCGCCACGGGGAGCTCCTACAATGAGCAGTTCTTC.

The rearrangement joins TRBV30 to TRBJ1-1, with D perhaps matching TRBD1 (5 bases). Germline lookup yields CDR1 GTSNPN and CDR2 SVGIG (reference sequence). Trimming took off 5 bases at V and 0 bases at J, with 19 bases between the two ends. This CDR3 has 16 amino acids. CDR3 DNA sequence: TGTGCCTGGCACTTCAGGGATATTGGTATGAACACTGAAGCTTTCTTT. As protein: CAWHFRDIGMNTEAFF.

This sequence joins TRBV4-1 and TRBJ2-7; no firm D call. Trimming pared 4 bases from V and 3 bases from J, leaving 19 bases between. CDR1 is MGHRA, CDR2 YSYEKL, per germline. The CDR3 covers 16 residues. In DNA, the CDR3 is TGCGCCAGCAGCCCTCCCGACTCCACGGGTAGCTACGAGCAGTACTTC. Protein: CASSPPDSTGSYEQYF.

V gene TRBV14 combines with J gene TRBJ2-2, with TRBD1 matching 7 bases. The CDR3 is 13 amino acids. V lost 4 bases and J lost 6; bases outside the gene matches: 2. The germline V gene encodes CDR1 SGHDN and CDR2 FVKESK. CDR3 sequence (DNA): TGTGCCAGCAGCCCCACAGGGGCCGGGGAGCTGTTTTTT. It codes for CASSPTGAGELFF.

This chain uses TRBV5-4 with TRBJ1-5; D may be TRBD1 (6 bases). V was cut by 1 base and J by 7 bases, with 12 bases left in between. The CDR3 spans 14 residues. Germline V gene lookup returns CDR1 SGHNT and CDR2 YYREEE (reference sequence). The CDR3 protein is CASSLSGVGQPQHF. The CDR3 nucleotides read TGTGCCAGCAGCTTGTCAGGGGTGGGACAGCCCCAGCATTTT.

The CDR3 loop reads CASSDPRGWGANVLTF. CDR3 DNA sequence: TGTGCCAGCAGTGACCCAAGGGGCTGGGGGGCCAACGTCCTGACTTTC. The chain uses TRBV25-1 and TRBJ2-6, with TRBD1 as a possible D gene (5 bases). V dropped 3 bases and J dropped 4 bases, with 13 bases sitting between them. The CDR3 covers 16 residues. Germline assignment: CDR1 MGHDK and CDR2 SYGVNS.

The V call is TRBV5-5, the J call TRBJ1-1, with TRBD1 as a possible D gene (5 bases). This CDR3 comprises 16 residues. Trimming cost V 3 bases and J 1 base, with 16 bases left between them. CDR1 is SGHKS, CDR2 YYEKEE, per germline (reference sequence). CDR3 in amino acids: CASSSLGGTRNTEAFF. The DNA of the CDR3 is TGTGCCAGCAGCTCTCTGGGGGGGACTAGGAACACTGAAGCTTTCTTT.

The chain employs TRBV6-4 and TRBJ2-3, with 8 positions matching TRBD1. The CDR3 runs to 15 residues. J was trimmed by 1 base and V by 3 bases; bases with no gene match: 3. Germline loops: CDR1 MRHNA, CDR2 SNTAGT. The CDR3 sequence: CASSEATGGTDTQYF. CDR3 bases: TGTGCCAGCAGTGAGGCGACAGGGGGCACAGATACGCAGTATTTT.

This clone was counted between two and nine times. This chain connects TRBV6-5 to TRBJ1-5; 7 positions agree with TRBD1. The germline V gene encodes CDR1 MNHEY and CDR2 SVGAGI. J lost 4 bases, V lost 6 bases, and 9 bases had no gene match. This CDR3 has 15 amino acids. In nucleotides, the CDR3 is TGTGCCAGCAGCCAAGACAGGGCTCTAAATCAGCCCCAGCATTTT. It codes for CASSQDRALNQPQHF.

This rearrangement joins TRBV2 to TRBJ2-1, with unresolved D. The length of the CDR3 is 14 residues. CDR1 and CDR2 from the germline V gene are SNHLY and FYNNEI. V was trimmed by 3 bases and J by 4 bases, leaving 10 bases between them. The CDR3 nucleotides are TGTGCCAGCAGTGATGGCCCGCCATACAATGAGCAGTTCTTC. This sequence encodes CASSDGPPYNEQFF.

The chain uses TRBV4-1 and TRBJ2-2; TRBD2 agrees at 16 bases. CDR1 is MGHRA and CDR2 is YSYEKL in the germline V gene. CDR3 length: 18 amino acids. Unmatched junction bases numbered 6, after V lost 2 bases and J lost 6 bases. CDR3 sequence: CASSQQGLAGGPSGELFF. DNA of the CDR3: TGCGCCAGCAGCCAACAGGGACTAGCGGGAGGGCCATCCGGGGAGCTGTTTTTT.

The genes are TRBV11-2 and TRBJ2-2, with 12 bases matching TRBD2. The trim removed 5 bases at V and 6 bases at J, leaving 4 bases unmatched. The CDR3 covers 15 residues. Germline loops: CDR1 SGHAT, CDR2 FQNNGV. CDR3 DNA sequence: TGTGCCAGCAGCACTTCTAGCGGGGGGGCCGGGGAGCTGTTTTTT. Its translation: CASSTSSGGAGELFF.

Comments on this clone: The sample carries other DNA sequences with the same CDR3. The rearrangement links TRBV5-1 to TRBJ2-1, with TRBD2 identical over 8 bases. CDR1 is SGHRS and CDR2 is YFSETQ in the germline V gene. With 4 bases clipped from V and 3 bases from J, the junction kept 12 bases outside the gene matches. This CDR3 is built from 17 residues. Here the CDR3 DNA reads TGCGCCAGCAGCCTGTGGGGTAGCGGGGTGGGCTACAATGAGCAGTTCTTC. This translates into CASSLWGSGVGYNEQFF. Based on the CDR3 plus reference TRBV5-1 and TRBJ2-1, the full variable domain is KAGVTQTPRYLIKTRGQQVTLSCSPISGHRSVSWYQQTPGQGLQFLFEYFSETQRNKGNFPGRFSGRQFSNSRSEMNVSTLELGDSALYLCASSLWGSGVGYNEQFFGPGTRLTVL.

The V call is TRBV9, the J call TRBJ1-3; 9 nucleotides agree with TRBD1. This CDR3 contains 14 residues. Trimming cost V 3 bases and J 4 bases; bases outside gene matches: 2. From germline, CDR1 is SGDLS and CDR2 YYNGEE. For the CDR3, the DNA is TGTGCCAGCAGCGCTGGACAGGGGGGAAACACCATATATTTT. Translated, it gives CASSAGQGGNTIYF. Combining the CDR3 with reference TRBV9 and TRBJ1-3 gives the whole variable domain DSGVTQTPKHLITATGQRVTLRCSPRSGDLSVYWYQQSLDQGLQFLIQYYNGEERAKGNILERFSAQQFPDLHSELNLSSLELGDSALYFCASSAGQGGNTIYFGEGSWLTVV.

The V gene is TRBV18, the J gene TRBJ2-1; 9 positions match TRBD2. CDR1 and CDR2 (germline): KGHSH, LQKENI. The CDR3 sequence is 15 residues long. Unmatched junction bases numbered 1, after V lost 1 base and J lost 3 bases. CDR3 loop: CASSPRRGGYNEQFF. The CDR3 coding sequence is TGTGCCAGCTCACCACGGCGGGGGGGCTACAATGAGCAGTTCTTC.

The chain uses TRBV25-1 and TRBJ2-3, with 9 nucleotides matching TRBD1. The CDR3 runs 18 residues. Germline lookup yields CDR1 MGHDK and CDR2 SYGVNS. V shed 3 bases and J 1 base; nucleotides not matched to a gene: 11. The CDR3 loop reads CASSDRPDRGNGTDTQYF. The CDR3 DNA reads TGTGCCAGCAGTGATCGACCCGACAGGGGGAATGGCACAGATACGCAGTATTTT.

The chain links TRBV19 to TRBJ1-5, with TRBD1 identical over 7 bases. The V segment lost 8 bases and the J segment 7 bases; nucleotides outside the gene matches: 11. The CDR3 covers 14 residues. Germline-derived CDR1 and CDR2 are LNHDA and SQIVND (reference sequence). The CDR3 DNA follows: TGTGCCAGTTCTATAAAGGGGGCCGGACAGCCCCAGCATTTT. Translation: CASSIKGAGQPQHF. Variable domain in full (rest from reference TRBV19 and TRBJ1-5): DGGITQSPKYLFRKEGQNVTLSCEQNLNHDAMYWYRQDPGQGLRLIYYSQIVNDFQKGDIAEGYSVSREKKESFPLTVTSAQKNPTAFYLCASSIKGAGQPQHFGDGTRLSIL.

The chain joins TRBV15 to TRBJ1-4; 7 positions match TRBD1. J gave up 11 bases and V 5 bases, and 11 bases lay outside the gene matches. The CDR3 contains 14 residues. Per the germline V gene, CDR1 is LNHNV and CDR2 is YYDKDF (reference sequence). The chain's CDR3 is CATSSDRVGEKLFF. The CDR3 DNA sequence: TGTGCCACCAGCTCCGACAGGGTAGGCGAGAAACTGTTTTTT.